This T cell receptor beta chain originates from a study of blood T cell repertoires in COVID-19 (dated by TCRdb to about 2020). Background on the whole study: The collaborator samples originated in the United States, Italy and Spain and spanned the acute and convalescent phases of COVID-19. The repertoires were released in a freely available public database intended as a resource for research on the immune response to SARS-CoV-2. Sample metadata almost always included a de-identified subject ID, COVID-19 status, age in years and sex. The material from the prospective study consisted of cDNA or gDNA derived from T cells, B-cell-depleted T cells, or PBMCs. HLA class I and class II types, where available, came from metadata supplied by the sample provider rather than from assay-based typing. Subjects who had been exposed to COVID-19, were actively infected with it, or had recovered from it provided the deeply sampled blood TCRbeta repertoires that made up the dataset. The samples were drawn from two sources: the first 160 participants of the ongoing ImmuneRACE study, and 1,000 to 1,500 subjects contributed by 6 global collaborators.

Notes on this clone: The target of this receptor is not known. Base-call qualities are not available, and no considerably larger clone is one nucleotide away.

TCRbeta CDR3 regions were amplified from genomic DNA by means of the immunoSEQ Assay, a bias-controlled multiplex PCR. As for the authors' bioinformatics: The number of nucleated cells in each sample was estimated by amplification of reference gene primers within the assay. To quantify the absolute abundance of each unique TCRbeta CDR3 rearrangement, sequence reads were collapsed and filtered. Productive Simpson clonality was computed per sample as the square root of Simpson's diversity index over productive rearrangements. The table comes from immuneACCESS by way of TCRdb, which keeps in-frame sequences with V and J called. Part of the clones is missing from these tables; in studies checked, under half for an unresolved V gene and the rest for unknown reasons. Clonal size and the V and J genes are those of that table, whereas D and trimming came from the DNA. This sample comprises approximately 290,000 clones, 80% to 90% of them detected only once. More than 4% of the sample lies in the top ten.

On the study overall, not on this receptor specifically: How much clinical and demographic metadata was included differed by source and by participant, and the metadata was provided uncurated.

Enrolling through a virtual design, the prospective study's participants ranged in age from roughly 18 to 89 years and lived across approximately 25 United States geographic areas. In the prospective study, cohorts were assigned on the basis of participant-reported clinical history obtained from a screening survey and a study questionnaire. For ImmuneRACE Cohort 3, a participant was defined as recovered based on two consecutive negative NP/OP PCR tests, clearance by a healthcare professional, or resolution of symptoms. Mobile phlebotomists in the prospective study collected whole blood, serum and a nasopharyngeal or oropharyngeal swab from every participant. Additional blood draws and questionnaires over an approximately two-month period could optionally be provided by prospective study participants. Before DNA extraction, blood samples from the prospective study were shipped at room temperature or frozen.

The TCR originated in a woman younger than 45 who had recovered from COVID-19. Material for sequencing was PBMCs or T cells enriched from blood (not recorded which).

The base sequence is TGTGCCAGCAGTTTATCGCCACTTCTACTCGAGCAGTACTTC. Translated, this is CASSLSPLLLEQYF. The receptor chain draws on TRBV27 and TRBJ2-7; no D gene can be assigned with confidence. Via the germline V gene (reference sequence), CDR1 is MNHEY and CDR2 SMNVEV. CDR3 length: 14 amino acids, cysteine to phenylalanine. Only the CDR3 DNA is retained, 42 bases long and in frame from the first base. V sheds 0 bases and J sheds 6 bases, leaving 12 bases between their ends.